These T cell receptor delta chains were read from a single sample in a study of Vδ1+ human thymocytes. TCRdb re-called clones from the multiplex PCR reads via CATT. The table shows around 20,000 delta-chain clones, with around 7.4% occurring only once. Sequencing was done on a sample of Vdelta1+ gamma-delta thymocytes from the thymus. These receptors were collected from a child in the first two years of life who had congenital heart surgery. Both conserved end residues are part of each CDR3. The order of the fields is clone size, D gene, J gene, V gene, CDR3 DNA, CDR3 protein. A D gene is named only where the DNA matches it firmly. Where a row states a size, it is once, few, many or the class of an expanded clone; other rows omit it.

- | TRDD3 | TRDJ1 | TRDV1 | TGCGCTCTTGGGGAACTTGTTCCGTCTCCCAACTGGGGGAGAGTCGGCACCGATAAACTCATCTTT | CALGELVPSPNWGRVGTDKLIF
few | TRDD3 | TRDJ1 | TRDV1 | TGTGCTCTTGGGGAAGCTACTCTGCTGGGGGATATGGCCGATAAACTCATCTTT | CALGEATLLGDMADKLIF
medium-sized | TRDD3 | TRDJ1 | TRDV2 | TGTGCCTGTACTGGGGGATACCACACCGATAAACTCATCTTT | CACTGGYHTDKLIF
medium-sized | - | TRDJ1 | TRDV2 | TGTGCCTGTGACACGGGCACCGATAAACTCATCTTT | CACDTGTDKLIF
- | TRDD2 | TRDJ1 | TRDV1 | TGTGCTCTTGGGGACCACTTCCTATCCTCTCATTACACCGATAAACTCATCTTT | CALGDHFLSSHYTDKLIF
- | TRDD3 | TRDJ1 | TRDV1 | TGTGCTCCTGGGGAAACTCCCCTGGGGATAAAGTCAAACACCGATAAACTCATCTTT | CAPGETPLGIKSNTDKLIF
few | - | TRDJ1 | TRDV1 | TGTGCTCTTGGGGGCTCCCGGATACTGGCGTACACCGATAAACTCATCTTT | CALGGSRILAYTDKLIF
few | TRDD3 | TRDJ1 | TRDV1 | TGTGCTCTTGGGGAAGGGGCTACTGGGGGCCCAGATAAACTCATCTTT | CALGEGATGGPDKLIF
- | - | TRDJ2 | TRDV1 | TGTGCTCTTGGGGAACTCCCCCGGGCTGCTTTGACAGCACAACTCTTCTTT | CALGELPRAALTAQLFF
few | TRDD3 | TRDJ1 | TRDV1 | TGTGCTCTTGGGGAACTAGTAGGTACCTGGGGGATGGCAACAACCGATAAACTCATCTTT | CALGELVGTWGMATTDKLIF
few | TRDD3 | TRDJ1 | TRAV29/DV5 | TGTGCAGCGTCGGAGGGATTTCGTACTGGGGGATGGTTAACCGATAAACTCATCTTT | CAASEGFRTGGWLTDKLIF
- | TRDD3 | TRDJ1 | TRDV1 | TGTGCTCTTGGGGAGCTTGTCCCCTCTCCTGAACTGGGGGCCTGCGATAAACTCATCTTT | CALGELVPSPELGACDKLIF
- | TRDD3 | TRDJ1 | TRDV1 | TGTGCTCTTGGGGAAATCTCTTACTGGGGGATCCTCACCGATAAACTCATCTTT | CALGEISYWGILTDKLIF
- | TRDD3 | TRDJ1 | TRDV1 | TGTGCTCTTGGGGAAGACGGTGCCCCGTACTGGGGGATACAGAAGGGCGATAAACTCATCTTT | CALGEDGAPYWGIQKGDKLIF
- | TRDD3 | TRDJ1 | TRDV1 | TGTGCTCTTGGGGAACTTTCTACCCGGGGGATAAGCCCACTCATCTTT | CALGELSTRGISPLIF
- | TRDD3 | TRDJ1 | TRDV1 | TGTGCTCTTGGGGAAACTTCCTACTCTGGGGGATACTGGTTCACGTACACCGATAAACTCATCTTT | CALGETSYSGGYWFTYTDKLIF
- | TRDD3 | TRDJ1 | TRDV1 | TGTGCTCTTGGGGAAGGTTCCCTCTATTCCCCCATACTGGGGGATACCGATAAACTCATCTTT | CALGEGSLYSPILGDTDKLIF
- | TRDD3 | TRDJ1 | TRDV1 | TGTGCTCTTGGGGAACTGTGGGCTTCCTACAGACTGGGGGATTCTGATAAACTCATCTTT | CALGELWASYRLGDSDKLIF
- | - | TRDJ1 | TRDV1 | TGTGCTCTTGGGGAACTTCGAGTGGCCTTCCTAACTGGGGGGCACTACACCGATAAACTCATCTTT | CALGELRVAFLTGGHYTDKLIF
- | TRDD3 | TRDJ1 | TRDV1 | TGTGCTCTTGGGGAACGACCCGTGACCTACTCCTATTCTGGGGGCTGCACCGATAAACTCATCTTT | CALGERPVTYSYSGGCTDKLIF
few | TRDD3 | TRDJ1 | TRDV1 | TGTGCTCTTGGGGAGCTCTTCCCTCGATTGTACTGGGGGATTATCCGGGGTAAACTCATCTTT | CALGELFPRLYWGIIRGKLIF
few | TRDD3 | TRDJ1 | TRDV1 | TGTGCTCTTGTTAGAGTATGGACTGGGGGCTCGCTGGGGGTCTCCGATAAACTCATCTTT | CALVRVWTGGSLGVSDKLIF
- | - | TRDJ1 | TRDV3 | TGTGCCTCCTACACCCTCCGGGGGAAAACCGATAAACTCATCTTT | CASYTLRGKTDKLIF
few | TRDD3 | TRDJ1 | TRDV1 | TGTGCTCTTGGGGGGAGGCCTGGCCGTCCTACGCTACTGGGGGATCGTAGGACCGATAAACTCATCTTT | CALGGRPGRPTLLGDRRTDKLIF
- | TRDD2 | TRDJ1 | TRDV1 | TGTGCTCTTGGGGAGCCTTCCTTCCGCAGTCCCTACACCGATAAACTCATCTTT | CALGEPSFRSPYTDKLIF
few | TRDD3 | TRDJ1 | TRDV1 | TGTGCTCTTGGGGAACCCCCCCCTTCCCACTCTTACTGGGATACGGGCGATAAACTCATCTTT | CALGEPPPSHSYWDTGDKLIF
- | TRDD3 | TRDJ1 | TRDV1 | TGTGCTCTTGGGGTCCCCATACGCGGGGGGGATGGAACGGACGATAAACTCATCTTT | CALGVPIRGGDGTDDKLIF
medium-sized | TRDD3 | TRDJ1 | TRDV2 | TGTGCCTGTGACACCGGGCTGGGGGATACGCAACTTGACACCGATAAACTCATCTTT | CACDTGLGDTQLDTDKLIF
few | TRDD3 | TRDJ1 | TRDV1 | TGTGCTCTTGGGTTTCATTCCCGTGGGGGATTCTACACCGATAAACTCATCTTT | CALGFHSRGGFYTDKLIF
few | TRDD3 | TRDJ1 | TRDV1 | TGTGCTCTTGGGGAACCCTGGGGCCCTTTCTTACTGGGGGGACACTCCGATAAACTCATCTTT | CALGEPWGPFLLGGHSDKLIF
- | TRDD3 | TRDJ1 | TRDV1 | TGTGCTCTTGGGGATCTAACGGGTTCCTACCAGCTCCCACTGGGGGATAGACGTTGCGTGTGCACCGATAAACTCATCTTT | CALGDLTGSYQLPLGDRRCVCTDKLIF
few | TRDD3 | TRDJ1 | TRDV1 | TGTGCTCTTGGGGAACTACGTACTGGGGGACTCACCGATAAACTCATCTTT | CALGELRTGGLTDKLIF
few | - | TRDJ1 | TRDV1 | TGTGCTCTTGGGGAGACGAGGGAACTCTTTAGAGGGCCCGATAAACTCATCTTT | CALGETRELFRGPDKLIF
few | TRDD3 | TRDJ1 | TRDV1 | TGTGCTCTTGGGGAACCTCCTACGAGGGATACGCGGCAACTCATCTTT | CALGEPPTRDTRQLIF
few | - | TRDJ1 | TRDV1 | TGTGCTCTTGGGTTTTGCGGGGCTGACACCGATAAACTCATCTTT | CALGFCGADTDKLIF
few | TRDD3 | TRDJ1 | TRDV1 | TGTGCTCTTGGGGAACTGGGATGGCGACTGGGGGATAACAGGATCATCTTT | CALGELGWRLGDNRIIF
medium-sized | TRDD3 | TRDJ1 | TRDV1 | TGTGCTCTTGGGGAACCCCCTGCCCCACTGGGGGATACGCCGAAACTCATCTTT | CALGEPPAPLGDTPKLIF
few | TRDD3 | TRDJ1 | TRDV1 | TGTGCTCTTGGGGACGGGGGTGGCAGGTACTGGGGGCTCTACACCGATAAACTCATCTTT | CALGDGGGRYWGLYTDKLIF
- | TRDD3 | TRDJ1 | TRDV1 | TGTGCTCTTGGGGAACCCAATTTCCTACTGGGGGATACCGATAAACTCATCTTT | CALGEPNFLLGDTDKLIF
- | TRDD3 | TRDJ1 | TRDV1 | TGTGCTCTTGGGGAAGCAGTGGGGGATTTACCCGCTATTGCCGATAAACTCATCTTT | CALGEAVGDLPAIADKLIF
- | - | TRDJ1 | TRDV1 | TGTGCTCTTGGGAAACATGCCCTAGGTAAACTCATCTTT | CALGKHALGKLIF
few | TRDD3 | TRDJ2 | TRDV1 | TGTGCTCTTGGGGAACCCCTTTCGTACTGGGGCCCCGTTGGCCCTTTGACAGCACAACTCTTCTTT | CALGEPLSYWGPVGPLTAQLFF
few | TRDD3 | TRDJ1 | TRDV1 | TGTGCTCTTGGGGAACCATCTTCGTCTGGGGGATACCCAATCACAAGGATCATCTTT | CALGEPSSSGGYPITRIIF
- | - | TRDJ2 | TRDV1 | TGTGCTCTTGGGGAACTTGGCCCACGGGCAGCACAACTCTTCTTT | CALGELGPRAAQLFF
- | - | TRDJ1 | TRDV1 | TGTGCTCTTGGGGATCCCCCCGGGGGGTATCGTCCGTACACCGATAAACTCATCTTC | CALGDPPGGYRPYTDKLIF
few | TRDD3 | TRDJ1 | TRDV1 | TGTGCTCTTGGGGATGGCCTTCTCACAAACACTGGGGGATTTGACACCGATAAACTCATCTTT | CALGDGLLTNTGGFDTDKLIF
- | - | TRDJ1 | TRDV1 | TGTGCTCTTGGGGAACTGGGGCTCCTGACCCTGTGCTCCACCGATAAACTCATCTTT | CALGELGLLTLCSTDKLIF
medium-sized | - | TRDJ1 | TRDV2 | TGTGCCTGTGACCCACCGCCCAAACTCATCTTT | CACDPPPKLIF
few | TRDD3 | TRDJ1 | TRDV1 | TGTGCTCTTGGGGAACCAAGTTCCCCTGGGGGATTGTACACCGATAAACTCATCTTT | CALGEPSSPGGLYTDKLIF
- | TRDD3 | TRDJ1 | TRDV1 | TGTGCTCTTGGGGAACGCCCCCTTCCTACCTCTACTGGGGGATACGCGTATACCGATAAACTCATCTTT | CALGERPLPTSTGGYAYTDKLIF
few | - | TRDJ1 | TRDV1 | TGTGCTCTTGGGGAACTTTGTGGGCGATCGTACACCGATAAACTCATCTTT | CALGELCGRSYTDKLIF
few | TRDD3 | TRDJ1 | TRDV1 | TGTGCTCTTGGGGTCCCAACACAATTCCCGTTTGGGGGATACTGTAACCGAGGGTACACCGATAAACTCATCTTT | CALGVPTQFPFGGYCNRGYTDKLIF
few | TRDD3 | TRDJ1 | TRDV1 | TGTGCTCTTGGGGAGTCCCTACTGGGGGATATTTCTTGGTCCGATAAACTCATCTTT | CALGESLLGDISWSDKLIF
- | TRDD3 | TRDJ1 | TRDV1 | TGTGCTCTTGGGACCCCACCTTTTCCTACCGAGACCCCTGGGGGATACACCGATAAACTCATCTTT | CALGTPPFPTETPGGYTDKLIF
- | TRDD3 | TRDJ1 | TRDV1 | TGTGCTCTTTGGGGGACTTTCCTGTACCCTTGGGGGTCTTATTCGTACACCGATAAACTCATCTTT | CALWGTFLYPWGSYSYTDKLIF